These 6 T cell receptor beta chains share one sample of origin, sequenced in a study of lymphopenia after photon versus proton radiotherapy. Clones were sequenced by immunoSEQ multiplex PCR, and TCRdb holds only the in-frame ones, with some missing. Altogether 25,000 to 35,000 clones are present, around nine tenths being singletons, with the ten largest covering roughly 48%. Source: peripheral blood, taken from a patient treated with proton-based radiotherapy. Receptors were obtained from a woman aged 60-75 years with cholangiocarcinoma. Some clones in this sample may be carry-over from other donors' samples.

This clone was found many times. The rearrangement joins TRBV7-8 to TRBJ2-7; 7 bases match TRBD2. CDR1 is SGHVS, CDR2 FQNEAQ, per germline. Trimming took 0 bases from V and 1 from J; bases not matched to a gene: 3. CDR3 size: 15 residues. The CDR3 region is CASSLAGGISYEQYF. CDR3 coding DNA: TGTGCCAGCAGCTTAGCGGGAGGGATATCCTACGAGCAGTACTTC.

The chain couples TRBV4-2 to TRBJ1-1, with a tentative D call TRBD1 (5 bases). Between the trimmed V and J ends, which lost 0 bases and 3 bases, there was a span of 14 bases. The CDR3 runs 16 residues. Per the germline V gene, CDR1 is LGHNA and CDR2 is YNFKEQ. The CDR3 sequence: CASSQDHRIFDTEAFF. The CDR3 bases are TGTGCCAGCAGCCAAGATCACAGGATCTTTGACACTGAAGCTTTCTTT.

This sequence joins TRBV7-9 and TRBJ1-1; the D is unclear. Germline V gives CDR1 SEHNR, CDR2 FQNEAQ (reference sequence). V was clipped by 5 bases and J by 8 bases, with 12 bases between them. CDR3 size: 12 residues. The CDR3 loop is CASSPLAVEAFF. The DNA of the CDR3 is TGTGCCAGCAGCCCCTTGGCAGTCGAAGCTTTCTTT.

V and J are TRBV2 and TRBJ2-4, with TRBD2 identical over 9 bases. CDR1 and CDR2 (germline): SNHLY, FYNNEI. The CDR3 loop spans 14 amino acids. The junction had 4 bases not matched to a gene; V was cut back by 7 bases and J by 3 bases. The CDR3 reads CASTLAGLKNIQYF. The CDR3 region has the DNA TGTGCCAGCACCCTAGCGGGACTCAAAAACATTCAGTACTTC.

The V gene is TRBV6-5, the J gene TRBJ2-7; D remains ambiguous. The germline gives CDR1 MNHEY, CDR2 SVGAGI. CDR3 length: 11 residues. V was pared by 3 bases and J by 4 bases, with 4 bases between. DNA of the CDR3: TGTGCCAGCAGTTATTATTACGAGCAGTACTTC. This gives the protein CASSYYYEQYF.

This chain joins TRBV4-1 and TRBJ2-4; 14 positions match TRBD2. The CDR3 loop spans 18 amino acids. With 2 bases clipped from V and 7 bases from J, the junction kept 10 bases outside the gene matches. CDR1 and CDR2 (germline): MGHRA, YSYEKL. The DNA of the CDR3 is TGCGCCAGCAGCCAAACGGGGACTAGCGGGGGCCCCGGGAACATTCAGTACTTC. Its protein product is CASSQTGTSGGPGNIQYF.